This entry describes one TCR beta chain. Antigen: not known. The source of the sample is a study of cytomegalovirus exposure and HLA in healthy donors. V lost 7 bases, J lost 3 bases, and 16 bases lay in between. This CDR3 has 15 residues. Per germline, CDR1 SGHDT and CDR2 YYEEEE. The PCR had 60 Vbeta and 13 Jbeta primers. Authors' methods: A later analysis counted tens of millions of unique TCR beta chains, some 10 million shared. TCRdb's copy holds only in-frame clones and misses some; the assay was immunoSEQ multiplex PCR. V, J and clone size are those of that table, while D and trimming were read from the DNA. The listing contains around 200,000 clones. Study-wide findings and caveats: Information on immune exposure was restricted to one variable (CMV serostatus). When presence/absence was analysed, sequencing depth was taken to be roughly uniform across donors.

The source is a woman under 40 in good health and CMV-seropositive. V usage is TRBV5-6 and J usage is TRBJ1-4; D gene uncertain. Sequenced sample: PBMCs. The CDR3 sequence is CASVSRDGANEKLFF. In DNA form, the CDR3 reads TGTGCCAGCGTGTCTCGAGACGGAGCTAATGAAAAACTGTTTTTT. The whole variable domain, filled in from reference TRBV5-6 and TRBJ1-4, reads DAGVTQSPTHLIKTRGQQVTLRCSPKSGHDTVSWYQQALGQGPQFIFQYYEEEERQRGNFPDRFSGHQFPNYSSELNVNALLLGDSALYLCASVSRDGANEKLFFGSGTQLSVL.